The 16 T cell receptor beta chains given below trace back to one sample, sequenced in a study of blood T cell repertoires in COVID-19. Profiling relied on immunoSEQ multiplex PCR, and the TCRdb table lists in-frame clones only, not all of them. There are 200,000 to 300,000 clones in the sample; about 80% occur only once, and about 9.5% lies in the top ten. The sequencing input was peripheral blood. The receptors derive from a woman of 80 years or more with acute or convalescent COVID-19.

The chain combines TRBV5-4 with TRBJ2-2; D not certain. Germline assignment: CDR1 SGHNT and CDR2 YYREEE (reference sequence). V was trimmed by 0 bases and J by 7 bases, leaving 7 bases between them. The CDR3 length is 13 residues. CDR3 bases: TGTGCCAGCAGCTTGGATCTCGGCGGGGAGCTGTTTTTT. Residues: CASSLDLGGELFF.

Details on this clone: Germline is not matched at one junction end, which may reflect a read error. This chain connects TRBV7-7 to TRBJ1-4; tentative D call: TRBD1 (5 bases). Germline CDR1 is SSHAT and CDR2 is FNYEAQ (reference sequence). There are 14 residues in the CDR3. The CDR3 nucleotides read TGTGCTAGCAGCTTAGGGGAGGGTGGCGAAAAACTGTTTTTT. Its protein product is CASSLGEGGEKLFF.

The chain carries TRBV7-9 and TRBJ1-5, with 8 bases that match TRBD1. CDR3 length: 14 residues. Germline-derived CDR1 and CDR2 are SEHNR and FQNEAQ (reference sequence). The junction had 4 bases not matched to a gene; V was cut back by 5 bases and J by 4 bases. The CDR3 nucleotides are TGTGCCAGCAGCGCAGGGGGCGCGAATCAGCCCCAGCATTTT. Its protein product is CASSAGGANQPQHF. The complete variable domain, with remaining parts taken from reference TRBV7-9 and TRBJ1-5, reads DTGVSQNPRHKITKRGQNVTFRCDPISEHNRLYWYRQTLGQGPEFLTYFQNEAQLEKSRLLSDRFSAERPKGSFSTLEIQRTEQGDSAMYLCASSAGGANQPQHFGDGTRLSIL.

The CDR3 DNA is TGTGCCAGCAGTTTCCGGGATCATCAGCCCCAGCATTTT. Its protein is CASSFRDHQPQHF. V is TRBV12-3 or TRBV12-4 and J is TRBJ1-5; D uncertain. The V end was cut by 3 bases, the J end by 5 bases, with 8 bases between. There are 13 residues in the CDR3.

The chain has TRBV19 and TRBJ2-1; 8 nucleotides agree with TRBD2. The V gene end was trimmed by 3 bases and the J gene end by 7 bases; junction bases not matched to a gene: 14. Germline values: CDR1 LNHDA, CDR2 SQIVND (reference sequence). CDR3 length: 17 residues. CDR3 region: CASSMGSGGAVGNEQFF. In nucleotides, the CDR3 is TGTGCCAGTAGTATGGGATCGGGGGGGGCGGTCGGAAATGAGCAGTTCTTC.

The chain has TRBV28 and TRBJ2-2; D is ambiguous. The germline V and J ends were trimmed by 6 bases and 4 bases, with 18 bases remaining between them. Germline V gene lookup returns CDR1 MDHEN and CDR2 SYDVKM. CDR3 length equals 16 residues. CDR3 loop: CASRPTGTSGTGELFF. Here the CDR3 DNA reads TGTGCCAGCAGGCCTACCGGAACCTCGGGCACCGGGGAGCTGTTTTTT.

The gene calls are TRBV2 and TRBJ1-4, with 7 positions matching TRBD1. V lost 6 bases and J lost 0; bases outside the gene matches: 10. There are 17 residues in the CDR3. Germline V CDR1 and CDR2: SNHLY, FYNNEI. CDR3 sequence: CASSLTGSGATNEKLFF. The CDR3 DNA reads as TGTGCCAGCAGCCTGACAGGGAGTGGTGCAACTAATGAAAAACTGTTTTTT.

CDR3 bases: TGTGCCAGCTCACTCGCGGACAGCTCCTACGAGCAGTACTTC. Its translation: CASSLADSSYEQYF. V is TRBV18 and J is TRBJ2-7, with D tentatively TRBD1 (6 bases). Deletions cut 4 bases from V and 0 bases from J, with 10 bases between. Germline values: CDR1 KGHSH, CDR2 LQKENI. The CDR3 totals 14 residues.

The DNA for the CDR3 is TGCGCCAGCAGCCAATCTAGCGGCTCCTACGAGCAGTACTTC. This gives the protein CASSQSSGSYEQYF. This rearrangement joins TRBV4-1 to TRBJ2-7; 7 nucleotides match TRBD2. Germline assignment: CDR1 MGHRA and CDR2 YSYEKL. V lost 2 bases, J lost 0 bases, and 1 base stayed unmatched. This CDR3 contains 14 residues.

The chain couples TRBV7-9 to TRBJ2-1; D is possibly TRBD1 (5 bases). This CDR3 has 15 residues. V was shortened by 3 bases and J by 7 bases, with 16 bases between the two germline ends. Germline V gene lookup returns CDR1 SEHNR and CDR2 FQNEAQ (reference sequence). CDR3 protein: CASSLGQALGNEQFF. The CDR3 bases are TGTGCCAGCAGCTTGGGGCAGGCACTGGGGAATGAGCAGTTCTTC.

This chain uses TRBV19 with TRBJ2-3, with TRBD1 identical over 7 bases. The germline gives CDR1 LNHDA, CDR2 SQIVND (reference sequence). The CDR3 length is 14 residues. V lost 9 bases to trimming and J lost 4 bases; unmatched junction nucleotides: 10. For the CDR3, the DNA is TGTGCCAGCGGGACAGCAGCCCTGGCAGATACGCAGTATTTT. Encoded protein: CASGTAALADTQYF.

The genes are TRBV18 and TRBJ1-2; D call uncertain. This CDR3 spans 15 amino acids. The germline V gene has CDR1 KGHSH and CDR2 LQKENI. V was clipped by 2 bases and J by 0 bases, with 10 bases between them. The CDR3 DNA reads TGTGCCAGCTCACCAGGAGGCTTAGCTAACTATGGCTACACCTTC. This sequence encodes CASSPGGLANYGYTF.

The chain has TRBV3-1 (or the pseudogene TRBV3-2) and TRBJ2-7; D possibly corresponds to TRBD1 (6 bases). Germline-derived CDR1 and CDR2 are LGHDT and YNNKEL (reference sequence). The CDR3 extends over 15 amino acids. V lost 1 base and J 2 bases, leaving 12 bases between the germline ends. CDR3 DNA sequence: TGTGCCAGCAGCCAAGGTCAGGGGTCCCCCTACGAGCAGTACTTC. Residues: CASSQGQGSPYEQYF.

The chain links TRBV10-1 to TRBJ1-3; 9 bases match TRBD1. The V gene end was trimmed by 5 bases and the J gene end by 0 bases; junction bases not matched to a gene: 11. The germline gives CDR1 WNHNN, CDR2 SYGVQD (reference sequence). The CDR3 length is 18 residues. For the CDR3, the DNA is TGCGCCAGCAGTTGGGACAGGGTATTTGAGAGCTCTGGAAACACCATATATTTT. The encoded protein is CASSWDRVFESSGNTIYF.

The rearrangement joins TRBV5-1 to TRBJ2-1; D call uncertain. This CDR3 is 14 amino acids long. Germline CDR1 SGHRS, CDR2 YFSETQ. Between the trimmed V and J ends, which lost 4 bases and 1 base, there was a span of 9 bases. Here the CDR3 DNA reads TGCGCCAGCAGCGGCGCGGAATCCTACAATGAGCAGTTCTTC. Its protein is CASSGAESYNEQFF.

CDR3: CASSGRLTDTQYF. DNA for the CDR3: TGTGCCAGCTCGGGTAGACTCACAGATACGCAGTATTTT. The V and J genes are TRBV18 and TRBJ2-3; D is ambiguous. Germline CDR1 and CDR2: KGHSH and LQKENI. The V gene lost 6 bases and the J gene lost 2 bases, with 9 bases spanning the gap. The CDR3 has 13 residues.